The 19 T cell receptor beta chains below come from one sample, sequenced in a study of T cell repertoires in cytomegalovirus infection. Antigens for these TCRs are unknown. TCRdb analysed the reads with MiXCR anew, one entry per CDR3 protein. The sample has about 340,000 distinct CDR3 sequences; roughly 29% are singletons. This material consisted of cultured PBMCs, taken from culture after CMV antigen stimulation. The origin of the receptors is a human donor in good health (CMV status not recorded). Some clones in this sample may be carry-over from other donors' samples.

This clonotype was observed at least ten times. The genes are TRBV12-3 or TRBV12-4 and TRBJ2-7, with D tentatively TRBD1 (5 bases). Between the trimmed V and J ends, which lost 7 bases and 0 bases, there was a span of 13 bases. The CDR3 has 14 amino acids. This CDR3 reads CASKVFQGSYEQYF. The CDR3 bases are TGTGCCAGCAAGGTTTTCCAGGGCTCCTACGAGCAGTACTTC.

This clonotype occurred a few times. V gene TRBV7-3 combines with J gene TRBJ2-6; D is ambiguous. Germline loops: CDR1 SGHTA, CDR2 FQGTGA. This CDR3 comprises 16 residues. V lost 5 bases to trimming and J lost 3 bases, with 14 bases between them. The CDR3 region has the DNA TGTGCCAGCAGCCGGACCGGGCCGGATGGGGCCAACGTCCTGACTTTC. Translated: CASSRTGPDGANVLTF.

This clonotype was seen ten or more times. The chain couples TRBV6-1 to TRBJ2-3; 11 positions agree with TRBD2. V shed 7 bases, J shed 4 bases, and the junction held 7 bases outside the gene matches. This CDR3 is built from 15 residues. Germline CDR1 and CDR2: MNHNS and SASEGT. CDR3 region: CASTEQLAGADTQYF. CDR3 sequence (DNA): TGTGCCAGCACCGAGCAACTAGCGGGAGCAGATACGCAGTATTTT.

The chain has TRBV20-1 and TRBJ2-3, with 10 bases identical to TRBD2. The CDR3 totals 17 residues. V shed 5 bases and J 2 bases; nucleotides not matched to a gene: 13. CDR1 DFQATT and CDR2 SNEGSKA come from the germline V gene (reference sequence). CDR3: CSASEAGGEVFTDTQYF. CDR3 sequence (DNA): TGCAGTGCTTCGGAAGCGGGAGGGGAGGTATTCACAGATACGCAGTATTTT.

This clonotype was seen a handful of times. The chain links TRBV10-2 to TRBJ1-6, with 8 bases aligning to TRBD1. The junction had 7 bases not matched to a gene; V was cut back by 6 bases and J by 0 bases. CDR1 and CDR2 (germline): WSHSY, SAAADI. The CDR3 totals 17 residues. CDR3 nucleotide sequence: TGCGCCAGCAGGGAGGACAGGGCCAGCTCCTATAATTCACCCCTCCACTTT. This codes for CASREDRASSYNSPLHF.

Only a few counts were recorded for this clonotype. The V gene is TRBV27, the J gene TRBJ2-7; D is perhaps TRBD1 (6 bases). Trimming cost V 4 bases and J 2 bases, with 12 bases left between them. The CDR3 consists of 14 residues. Germline values: CDR1 MNHEY, CDR2 SMNVEV (reference sequence). CDR3 amino acids: CASSSRGLAYEQYF. As DNA, the CDR3 is TGTGCCAGCAGTTCCAGGGGTCTAGCCTACGAGCAGTACTTC.

V usage is TRBV29-1 and J usage is TRBJ2-3; the D gene is possibly TRBD1 (5 bases). The V and J ends lost 7 bases and 4 bases respectively, with 21 bases between them. This CDR3 region has 15 residues. The germline V gene has CDR1 SQVTM and CDR2 ANQGSEA. The CDR3, as DNA: TGCAGCGCTCCGCCCCAGGGTCCAGGAGCAGATACGCAGTATTTT. This gives the protein CSAPPQGPGADTQYF.

This clonotype turned up a few times. The CDR3 sequence: CASSWSGVNQPQHF. The CDR3 nucleotides are TGTGCCAGCAGTTGGTCGGGGGTGAATCAGCCCCAGCATTTT. The chain couples TRBV12-3 or TRBV12-4 to TRBJ1-5; D is possibly TRBD1 (5 bases). Trimming took 4 bases from V and 4 from J, leaving 11 bases between them. The CDR3 has 14 residues.

The chain uses TRBV3-1 and TRBJ1-2; D is unresolved. The CDR3 totals 11 residues. Germline CDR1 is LGHDT and CDR2 is YNNKEL (reference sequence). V was clipped by 1 base and J by 13 bases, with 10 bases between them. The CDR3 nucleotides read TGTGCCAGCAGCCAAGCGACCGTCTGCACCTTC. This sequence encodes CASSQATVCTF.

The chain links TRBV5-4 to TRBJ1-2; unclear D gene. This CDR3 is 13 amino acids long. The germline gives CDR1 SGHNT, CDR2 YYREEE (reference sequence). Trimming shortened V by 7 bases and J by 4 bases, and 14 bases separated the two germline ends. CDR3 nucleotide sequence: TGTGCCAGCTCAGGAAGATCAGGCTATGGCTACACCTTC. Amino acid sequence: CASSGRSGYGYTF.

This clonotype was seen ten or more times. The J gene is TRBJ1-5, the V gene TRBV7-2; no clear D. V lost 1 base, J lost 12 bases, and 10 bases lay in between. CDR3 length: 12 residues. Per germline, CDR1 SGHTA and CDR2 FQGNSA. This CDR3 is CASSLEVGHQHF. CDR3 nucleotides: TGTGCCAGCAGCTTAGAGGTAGGGCACCAGCATTTT. Filled out from reference TRBV7-2 and TRBJ1-5, the complete variable domain reads GAGVSQSPSNKVTEKGKDVELRCDPISGHTALYWYRQSLGQGLEFLIYFQGNSAPDKSGLPSDRFSAERTGGSVSTLTIQRTQQEDSAVYLCASSLEVGHQHFGDGTRLSIL.

The genes are TRBV19 and TRBJ1-1; D gene uncertain. Trimming pared 7 bases from V and 1 base from J, leaving 13 bases between. CDR1 is LNHDA, CDR2 SQIVND, per germline (reference sequence). CDR3 size: 14 residues. Here the CDR3 reads CASTSRAANTEAFF. The CDR3 coding sequence is TGTGCCAGTACCTCAAGGGCGGCGAACACTGAAGCTTTCTTT.

The V gene is TRBV18, the J gene TRBJ1-1, with D unclear. The CDR3 is 15 amino acids. The germline V gene has CDR1 KGHSH and CDR2 LQKENI. The germline V and J ends were trimmed by 0 bases and 5 bases, with 13 bases remaining between them. CDR3 nucleotide sequence: TGTGCCAGCTCACCACCATCAGGCCAAGTAACTGAAGCTTTCTTT. It codes for CASSPPSGQVTEAFF.

Ten or more counts support this clonotype. J is TRBJ2-1 and V is TRBV7-2, with TRBD1 matching 8 bases. Looked up from germline, CDR1 is SGHTA and CDR2 is FQGNSA. Trimming cost V 5 bases and J 6 bases; bases outside gene matches: 3. This CDR3 has 13 amino acids. The CDR3 reads CASSVTGVNEQFF. In DNA, the CDR3 is TGTGCCAGCAGCGTGACAGGGGTCAATGAGCAGTTCTTC.

The sample holds a few counts of this clonotype. V and J are TRBV7-3 and TRBJ2-1, with 11 bases that match TRBD2. Germline V gene data show CDR1 as SGHTA and CDR2 as FQGTGA. The CDR3 has 17 amino acids. J lost 7 bases, V lost 2 bases, and 10 bases had no gene match. The CDR3 spells CASSLYLSGGAQNEQFF. The CDR3 DNA reads as TGTGCCAGCAGCTTATACCTTAGCGGGGGGGCTCAAAATGAGCAGTTCTTC.

The J gene is TRBJ2-1, the V gene TRBV7-9, with TRBD2 matching 10 bases. From germline, CDR1 is SEHNR and CDR2 FQNEAQ (reference sequence). The ends lost 4 bases at V and 2 bases at J; junction bases unmatched: 2. The CDR3 covers 15 residues. CDR3 sequence: CASSSSGRAYNEQFF. DNA of the CDR3: TGTGCCAGCAGCTCTAGCGGGAGAGCCTACAATGAGCAGTTCTTC.

This clonotype showed up many times. The gene calls are TRBV9 and TRBJ2-3; 8 bases map to TRBD1. The CDR3 covers 16 residues. The V segment lost 2 bases and the J segment 3 bases; nucleotides outside the gene matches: 8. Per the germline V gene, CDR1 is SGDLS and CDR2 is YYNGEE. The CDR3 reads CASSVRQGSLTDTQYF. Here the CDR3 DNA reads TGTGCCAGCAGCGTGAGACAGGGGAGCTTAACAGATACGCAGTATTTT.

The chain is built from TRBV3-1 and TRBJ2-1; TRBD1 might be the D (6 bases). The length of the CDR3 is 15 residues. Germline V CDR1 and CDR2: LGHDT, YNNKEL (reference sequence). The V end lost 4 bases, the J end lost 3 bases, and 13 bases lay between the germline ends. CDR3 nucleotides: TGTGCCAGCAGCCCTCCAGGGGATTACTACAATGAGCAGTTCTTC. This sequence encodes CASSPPGDYYNEQFF.

The chain couples TRBV5-6 to TRBJ1-6, with D unresolved. Germline CDR1 and CDR2: SGHDT and YYEEEE. The CDR3 covers 16 residues. Trimming removed 0 bases from V and 2 bases from J, with 9 bases in between. CDR3 nucleotides: TGTGCCAGCAGCTTGGGAGGACGGACCTATAATTCACCCCTCCACTTT. Its translation is CASSLGGRTYNSPLHF.